The clone carrying this T cell receptor beta chain was seen at least ten times. Its target is unknown. This specimen belongs to a study of T cell responses to AZD1222 COVID-19 vaccine. Assay: immunoSEQ multiplex PCR; the TCRdb copy retains only in-frame clones and omits some. Of 100,000 to 140,000 clones in the sample, about nine tenths were seen once. From germline, CDR1 is SEHNR and CDR2 FQNEAQ (reference sequence). The CDR3 runs to 18 residues. Between the trimmed V and J ends, which lost 0 bases and 0 bases, there was a span of 17 bases. Analyses pooled second doses at about 4 or about 12 weeks. Study-wide points: Only five or six people who got AZD1222 tested seropositive at baseline. Researchers report vaccine-associated CD4 TCRs spanning spike, with dominance at 160-218 and 743-854. The sample set comprised mostly white British donors with more females, and clonal diversity was possibly underestimated.

V gene TRBV7-9 combines with J gene TRBJ1-1; D not certain. The sequencing used peripheral blood, collected 28 days after the second AZD1222 dose. The source is an adult who received the AZD1222 COVID-19 vaccine. CDR3 bases: TGTGCCAGCAGCTTAGCTGGGTTTGGTTCGGATATGAACACTGAAGCTTTCTTT. Amino acids: CASSLAGFGSDMNTEAFF.